These 17 T cell receptor beta chains were sequenced from one sample in a study of CD8+ T cells in alopecia areata. After isolation, RNA underwent reverse transcription to generate cDNA as the sequencing template. TCRdb keeps only in-frame clones here, not all; method: immunoSEQ multiplex PCR. Of 150,000 to 200,000 clones in the sample, 50% to 65% are singletons; the top ten hold 4.5% to 5%. Sequencing was performed on CD4+ T cells sorted from blood. The source of these receptors is a human donor in good health.

The chain carries TRBV6-6 and TRBJ2-2; D unresolved. Germline CDR1 MNHNY, CDR2 SVGAGI (reference sequence). V was shortened by 6 bases and J by 6 bases, with 14 bases between the two germline ends. The CDR3 runs 14 residues. The CDR3 here is CASSQVGRAGELFF. CDR3 DNA sequence: TGTGCCAGCAGCCAAGTGGGAAGGGCCGGGGAGCTGTTTTTT.

This clone has just a few counts. The V and J genes are TRBV28 and TRBJ2-7; possibly TRBD1 for D (6 bases). From germline, CDR1 is MDHEN and CDR2 SYDVKM. The CDR3 length is 12 residues. Trimming stripped 10 bases from V and 5 bases from J, with 15 bases between. The CDR3 nucleotides are TGTGCCACGAAACAGGGTTCCCACGAGCAGTACTTC. Its protein is CATKQGSHEQYF.

To note about this clone: At one of its ends the junction is not consistent with the germline gene, which may arise from a read error. The chain couples TRBV27 to TRBJ2-5; D not certain. Germline assignment: CDR1 MNHEY and CDR2 SMNVEV (reference sequence). The CDR3 length is 13 residues. The CDR3 reads CASSARVQGTQYF. CDR3 nucleotides: TGTGCCAGCAGCGCCCGGGTCCAAGGGACCCAGTACTTC.

This clone has only a few counts. The chain employs TRBV6-5 and TRBJ2-1; no definite D call. CDR3 length equals 13 residues. V gave up 6 bases and J gave up 5 bases, with 11 bases separating them. Germline V gene lookup returns CDR1 MNHEY and CDR2 SVGAGI. CDR3: CASSRAFNNEQFF. The CDR3 bases are TGTGCCAGCAGCCGCGCCTTTAACAATGAGCAGTTCTTC.

V usage is TRBV10-3 and J usage is TRBJ2-7; 7 bases fit TRBD1. Germline CDR1 reads ENHRY; CDR2 reads SYGVKD. Losses at the gene ends were 6 bases for V and 12 bases for J; bases not matched to a gene: 11. The CDR3 has 12 residues. CDR3 residues: CAIRYDREMLYF. CDR3 coding DNA: TGTGCCATCAGATACGACAGGGAGATGCTGTACTTC.

V gene TRBV30 combines with J gene TRBJ2-1, with 8 bases lining up with TRBD2. The CDR3 runs 13 residues. V dropped 3 bases and J dropped 13; count of bases not matched to a gene: 11. The germline CDR1 and CDR2 sequences are GTSNPN and SVGIG (reference sequence). CDR3 sequence reads: CAWSPSGTSYQFF. The CDR3, as DNA: TGTGCCTGGAGCCCTTCCGGGACTAGTTATCAGTTCTTC.

This sequence joins TRBV7-2 and TRBJ1-5, with TRBD1 as a possible D gene (5 bases). Trimming cost V 5 bases and J 1 base, with 12 bases left between them. Germline values: CDR1 SGHTA, CDR2 FQGNSA. The CDR3 contains 15 residues. The CDR3 reads CASSPEGSSNQPQHF. The CDR3 DNA follows: TGTGCCAGCAGCCCTGAGGGGTCCAGCAATCAGCCCCAGCATTTT.

This clone was observed a handful of times. The V and J genes are TRBV2 and TRBJ1-1; no clear D. Germline CDR1 and CDR2: SNHLY and FYNNEI. Deletions cut 1 base from V and 6 bases from J, with 6 bases between. The CDR3 loop spans 12 amino acids. The CDR3: CASSEDGAEAFF. The CDR3 coding sequence is TGTGCCAGCAGTGAAGACGGGGCTGAAGCTTTCTTT.

This chain links TRBV4-1 with TRBJ2-6, with 11 nucleotides matching TRBD2. There are 18 residues in the CDR3. Germline V gene sequence: CDR1 MGHRA, CDR2 YSYEKL. V shed 1 base and J 1 base; nucleotides not matched to a gene: 3. The CDR3 DNA reads as TGCGCCAGCAGCCAAGGTAGCGGGAGGGCATCTGGGGCCAACGTCCTGACTTTC. This codes for CASSQGSGRASGANVLTF.

This clone was observed a single time. The V gene is TRBV4-1, the J gene TRBJ2-7; D gene uncertain. The germline V and J ends were trimmed by 0 bases and 2 bases, with 8 bases remaining between them. From germline, CDR1 is MGHRA and CDR2 YSYEKL. This CDR3 spans 14 amino acids. CDR3 residues: CASSQDYRTYEQYF. Written as DNA, the CDR3 is TGCGCCAGCAGCCAAGACTATAGGACCTACGAGCAGTACTTC.

In its sample, this clone was seen a few times. The rearrangement joins TRBV28 to TRBJ2-4; weak D call: TRBD2 (5 bases). CDR1 is MDHEN, CDR2 SYDVKM, per germline. The V end was cut by 4 bases, the J end by 6 bases, with 7 bases between. The CDR3 sequence is 12 residues long. The CDR3 region has the DNA TGTGCCAGCAGTTCGGGGTTAAACATTCAGTACTTC. This gives the protein CASSSGLNIQYF.

The CDR3 reads CASSQQGGELFF. As DNA, the CDR3 is TGTGCCAGCAGCCAACAGGGCGGGGAGCTGTTTTTT. The V and J genes are TRBV7-9 and TRBJ2-2; a weak D match, TRBD1 (6 bases). Germline V gene lookup returns CDR1 SEHNR and CDR2 FQNEAQ (reference sequence). The ends were cut back, 5 bases at V and 7 bases at J, with 8 bases in the middle. This CDR3 region has 12 residues.

This clone was seen only a few times. The chain joins TRBV2 to TRBJ2-5, with a possible D match to TRBD2 (5 bases). Germline CDR1 and CDR2: SNHLY and FYNNEI. V was trimmed by 7 bases and J by 1 base, leaving 19 bases between them. This CDR3 is 16 amino acids long. CDR3 in amino acids: CASNPVVGAVQETQYF. The CDR3 DNA follows: TGTGCCAGCAATCCTGTTGTTGGAGCGGTCCAAGAGACCCAGTACTTC.

The genes are TRBV4-2 and TRBJ2-7, with 10 nucleotides matching TRBD2. The CDR3 consists of 15 residues. Trimming took 1 base from V and 5 from J; bases not matched to a gene: 5. The germline V gene has CDR1 LGHNA and CDR2 YNFKEQ. The DNA for the CDR3 is TGTGCCAGCAGCCAAGGCGGTAGCGGGAGGAACGAGCAGTACTTC. Its translation is CASSQGGSGRNEQYF.

The chain recombines TRBV6-5 with TRBJ1-5, with a possible D match to TRBD1 (6 bases). V dropped 6 bases and J dropped 0 bases, with 9 bases sitting between them. CDR3 length equals 14 residues. Germline loops: CDR1 MNHEY, CDR2 SVGAGI. In nucleotides, the CDR3 is TGTGCCAGCAGGGTGGACAGTAGCAATCAGCCCCAGCATTTT. This gives the protein CASRVDSSNQPQHF.

This chain connects TRBV29-1 to TRBJ2-5; D call uncertain. The V end was cut by 4 bases, the J end by 0 bases, with 6 bases between. The CDR3 consists of 12 residues. Per germline, CDR1 SQVTM and CDR2 ANQGSEA. Here the CDR3 reads CSVGRDQETQYF. CDR3 DNA: TGCAGCGTTGGTCGGGACCAAGAGACCCAGTACTTC.

The chain has TRBV2 and TRBJ2-5; 11 nucleotides line up with TRBD2. Germline CDR1 and CDR2: SNHLY and FYNNEI. The CDR3 contains 15 residues. J was trimmed by 1 base and V by 4 bases; bases with no gene match: 2. The CDR3: CASSGGLAAQETQYF. The CDR3 DNA is TGTGCCAGCAGTGGGGGACTAGCGGCCCAAGAGACCCAGTACTTC.